This entry concerns a single TCR beta chain. This clonotype was observed a single time. What antigen it recognizes has not been identified. The conserved phenylalanine or tryptophan normally closing the CDR3 is absent here, so this likely arose from a read error. The DNA is left out, because the CDR3 cannot be placed on it with certainty; the CDR3 is given as TCRdb lists it. The entry originates in a study of T cells in Graves' hyperthyroidism and ophthalmopathy (dated by TCRdb to the late 2010s). Describing the broader study: Peripheral blood was sampled at the time of initial diagnosis, prior to any treatment. The paper reports TCR Vbeta CDR3 sequencing of 130 to 150 peripheral blood samples: some 41 ophthalmopathy, around 80 hyperthyroidism and around 17 progressor patients. After blood sampling, hyperthyroidism patients were treated with methimazole at a starting dose of 30 mg daily, and ophthalmopathy patients were treated with high-dose intravenous methylprednisolone. Prospective prediction of ophthalmopathy was tested in an independent validation cohort of fewer than 20 hyperthyroidism patients and around 16 patients who later progressed to ophthalmopathy. A discovery cohort of about a hundred patients, about 40 with Graves' ophthalmopathy and approximately 60 with stable Graves' hyperthyroidism, was used to find distinguishing TCR V-J signatures. The 100 discovery patients were randomly split 7:3 into training and test sets. In roughly six Graves' hyperthyroidism patients, the study also compared T-cell repertoires from thyroid tissue with T-cell repertoires from blood. Here is what the overall study found, with its caveats: During validation, the model predicted progression to ophthalmopathy a median of around six months ahead of onset, with around 71% sensitivity and less than 85% specificity. In cross-validation, a model built on a 13 V-J signature told ophthalmopathy apart from stable hyperthyroidism with approximately 90% sensitivity and approximately 84% specificity, and in testing the same model reached 80%/75%. Sample size was not statistically predetermined, and investigators were not blinded to group allocation. Most expanded thyroid clonotypes (frequency above 0.001) were also found in blood, which suggests that blood repertoires may mirror thyroid immune responses.

The CDR3 has 10 amino acids, counting both end residues. Hyperthyroidism patients were newly diagnosed, had a disease duration of under 2 months, and were aged 18 to 65 years. Any patient with an uncontrolled infection, another autoimmune disease, pregnancy or lactation was excluded. Diagnoses were based on clinical symptoms, serum thyroxine and TRAb, thyroid ultrasound and orbital computed tomography. For progressor patients, blood was drawn at the first diagnosis of hyperthyroidism, before any ophthalmopathy symptoms had appeared. PBMCs were isolated from 10 ml of fresh peripheral blood by Ficoll-Paque density gradient centrifugation. Progressor patients were first diagnosed with Graves' hyperthyroidism and then developed ophthalmopathy during follow-up. Trizol reagent was used to extract total RNA, and RNA quality was then checked on an Agilent 2100 Bioanalyzer. The TCR beta CDR3 regions were amplified from the RNA transcripts. The TCR CDR3 was subjected to a first round of RT-PCR using the HTBI primer set and the Qiagen OneStep RT-PCR kit. Libraries were constructed in a second round of multiplex PCR, after which size selection and purification were carried out. The libraries were sequenced on an Illumina HiSeq2000 using paired-end 100 bp reads. Concerning the study's data processing: SOAPnuke was used to process the raw data, with reads discarded if the reads contained adapters or uncalled bases, had a mean Phred below 15, or lacked an exact constant-primer or identifier match. COPE v1.2.5 was used to merge high-quality paired reads, and clonotypes were defined as unique nucleotide sequences. Clonotypes were aligned to IMGT TRBV, TRBD and TRBJ reference segments using MiTCR v1.1. The analysis was restricted to V-J combinations with a frequency above 0.0001, which together covered about 99% of the repertoires. A TCS score was defined as the ratio of F50 (clonal expansion) to E x V (chaos), with BLOSUM62-based TCRdist applied between CDR3 peptides within each V-J. Welch's t-statistics and random forest reduced just over 500 V-J features to around 14, which were used in a naive Bayes classifier (R e1071). TCRdb's own reprocessing of the public reads used fastp at Q25 and MiXCR and kept productive beta chains. Every CDR3 protein is listed once, alongside the most common genes and DNA of its rows. TCRdb's processing, not the study's, gives the V and J calls here. The sample records a few hundred thousand distinct CDR3 sequences, around 14% of which are singletons. The top ten clonotypes cover less than 6% of the sample.

The chain joins TRBV12-3 or TRBV12-4 to TRBJ1-2; the D call of TRBD1 is as the table states it, not checked on the DNA. This sequence was found in a woman aged 30 to 39 with Graves' hyperthyroidism that later progressed to Graves' ophthalmopathy. Sequenced material: blood. The encoded CDR3 is CASSLMDRGD.